Shown below are 32 T cell receptor beta chains from a single sample sequenced in a study of vaccination and CD4 T cells after COVID-19 (dated 2022 in TCRdb). Library generation was performed with PCR. This sample was sequenced with an Illumina iSeq 100. DNA from cultured CD4+ T cells was subjected to TCR sequencing with the Oncomine TCR Beta short-read assay at the Johns Hopkins FTIC core. The public sequencing data were trimmed at Q25 with fastp and processed into clonotypes with MiXCR by TCRdb, which kept only in-frame beta chains. Identical CDR3 proteins give one entry, which carries the most common genes and DNA. This sample gives 15,000 to 20,000 distinct CDR3 sequences in total; almost 40% of them show up just once. The ten largest clones capture 7% to 8.5% of the sample. The antigens of these receptors remain unknown. The sample's treatment or condition label, decoded: approximately 9-day PBMC culture with coronavirus spike peptide pools or control peptides (ViraFEST assay).

Sequencing used CD4+ T cells from blood, cultured in vitro. The source is a human donor who had recovered from COVID-19.

The chain carries TRBV29-1 and TRBJ1-5; 8 bases match TRBD1. Germline CDR1 reads SQVTM; CDR2 reads ANQGSEA. The CDR3 is made up of 12 amino acids. Trimming cost V 7 bases and J 5 bases; bases outside gene matches: 4. The CDR3 sequence is CSAGGGDQPQHF. CDR3 coding DNA: TGCAGCGCAGGGGGCGGGGATCAGCCCCAGCATTTT.

The V call is TRBV19, the J call TRBJ2-7, with 7 bases lining up with TRBD2. CDR3 length equals 13 residues. The V segment lost 6 bases and the J segment 3 bases; nucleotides outside the gene matches: 5. Germline lookup yields CDR1 LNHDA and CDR2 SQIVND (reference sequence). The CDR3 DNA sequence: TGTGCCAGTAGCAGCGGGGCGGACTACGAGCAGTACTTC. Protein product: CASSSGADYEQYF.

This clonotype was detected a few times. The chain joins TRBV7-3 to TRBJ2-2; TRBD1 aligns across 7 bases. This CDR3 region has 15 residues. Germline values: CDR1 SGHTA, CDR2 FQGTGA. V lost 3 bases to trimming and J lost 5 bases; unmatched junction nucleotides: 6. The CDR3 sequence: CASSFATGWTGELFF. The CDR3 bases are TGTGCCAGCAGCTTTGCGACAGGGTGGACCGGGGAGCTGTTTTTT.

This clonotype occurred a few times. V and J are TRBV5-1 and TRBJ1-2; D may be TRBD1 (5 bases). Germline CDR1 is SGHRS and CDR2 is YFSETQ. The CDR3 has 13 amino acids. Trimming shortened V by 4 bases and J by 10 bases, and 17 bases separated the two germline ends. CDR3 loop: CASSEPTEDNYTF. CDR3 bases: TGCGCCAGCAGCGAACCGACAGAGGACAACTACACCTTC. The variable domain in full, with the rest retrieved from reference TRBV5-1 and TRBJ1-2, is KAGVTQTPRYLIKTRGQQVTLSCSPISGHRSVSWYQQTPGQGLQFLFEYFSETQRNKGNFPGRFSGRQFSNSRSEMNVSTLELGDSALYLCASSEPTEDNYTFGSGTRLTVV.

V and J are TRBV29-1 and TRBJ2-1; TRBD2 aligns across 7 bases. V trimming: 7 bases; J trimming: 0 bases; junction bases outside the gene matches: 21. The CDR3 consists of 19 residues. Germline CDR1 SQVTM, CDR2 ANQGSEA. The CDR3 region has the DNA TGCAGCGGGGGGTTACCCACGGGACTAAGTTCAAGCTCCTACAATGAGCAGTTCTTC. It is translated as CSGGLPTGLSSSSYNEQFF.

The chain recombines TRBV7-9 with TRBJ1-1; the D gene is possibly TRBD1 (5 bases). CDR1 and CDR2 from the germline V gene are SEHNR and FQNEAQ (reference sequence). This CDR3 is 13 amino acids long. V was clipped by 6 bases and J by 6 bases, with 14 bases between them. CDR3 bases: TGTGCCAGCAGACCGACAGACCGGGCTGAAGCTTTCTTT. Translation gives CASRPTDRAEAFF. The whole variable domain, filled in from reference TRBV7-9 and TRBJ1-1, reads DTGVSQNPRHKITKRGQNVTFRCDPISEHNRLYWYRQTLGQGPEFLTYFQNEAQLEKSRLLSDRFSAERPKGSFSTLEIQRTEQGDSAMYLCASRPTDRAEAFFGQGTRLTVV.

In DNA form, the CDR3 reads TGTGCCAGCAGTTACTCCCAGGGGAGGAGGTACGAGCAGTACTTC. It translates to CASSYSQGRRYEQYF. The chain joins TRBV6-5 to TRBJ2-7, with D perhaps being TRBD1 or TRBD2 (6 bases each). The V gene's germline CDR1 is MNHEY and CDR2 SVGAGI. The CDR3 covers 15 residues. Between the trimmed V and J ends, which lost 0 bases and 4 bases, there was a span of 13 bases.

The chain uses TRBV4-3 and TRBJ1-2; 10 bases fit TRBD1. There are 15 residues in the CDR3. CDR1 is LGHNA, CDR2 YSLEER, per germline. The junction had 2 bases not matched to a gene; V was cut back by 3 bases and J by 1 base. The CDR3 loop is CASSQGQGINYGYTF. The CDR3 bases are TGCGCCAGCAGCCAGGGACAGGGGATTAACTATGGCTACACCTTC.

This clonotype appeared a few times. The chain employs TRBV19 and TRBJ2-5; maybe TRBD1 (5 bases). Germline V gene sequence: CDR1 LNHDA, CDR2 SQIVND (reference sequence). The CDR3 totals 17 residues. Trimming left V 3 bases short and J 4 bases short, with 21 bases between. The CDR3 region has the DNA TGTGCCAGTAGTATCGGTTGGGGCAGGGTCCCCGGAGAGACCCAGTACTTC. Its translation is CASSIGWGRVPGETQYF.

This clonotype came up a few times. The chain couples TRBV7-9 to TRBJ2-2; D is uncertain. This CDR3 is 13 amino acids long. Looked up from germline, CDR1 is SEHNR and CDR2 is FQNEAQ (reference sequence). Trimming took off 1 base at V and 6 bases at J, with 6 bases between the two ends. CDR3 protein: CASSLVVPGELFF. In nucleotides, the CDR3 is TGTGCCAGCAGCTTAGTGGTTCCCGGGGAGCTGTTTTTT.

The chain recombines TRBV27 with TRBJ2-7; TRBD2 matches at 7 bases. The germline CDR1 and CDR2 sequences are MNHEY and SMNVEV (reference sequence). V dropped 7 bases and J dropped 0; count of bases not matched to a gene: 9. The CDR3 spans 15 residues. Written as DNA, the CDR3 is TGTGCCAGCATTCCTAGCGGACTCGACTCCTACGAGCAGTACTTC. It is translated as CASIPSGLDSYEQYF.

This clonotype was seen only a few times. The chain links TRBV27 to TRBJ1-1, with unresolved D. V gave up 3 bases and J gave up 6 bases, with 17 bases separating them. This CDR3 spans 15 amino acids. The germline V gene encodes CDR1 MNHEY and CDR2 SMNVEV (reference sequence). The CDR3 coding sequence is TGTGCCAGCAGTTTTAGTTATCGGGGTTCTTCTGAAGCTTTCTTT. This translates into CASSFSYRGSSEAFF.

This sequence joins TRBV11-1 and TRBJ1-1; D ambiguous. The germline V gene encodes CDR1 SGHAT and CDR2 FQDESV (reference sequence). The CDR3 extends over 13 amino acids. The V and J ends lost 2 bases and 1 base respectively, with 5 bases between them. This CDR3 is CASSLSQNTEAFF. The CDR3 bases are TGTGCCAGCAGCTTAAGCCAGAACACTGAAGCTTTCTTT.

The rearrangement joins TRBV2 to TRBJ1-1; D ambiguous. There are 12 residues in the CDR3. Looked up from germline, CDR1 is SNHLY and CDR2 is FYNNEI. Trimming took off 7 bases at V and 2 bases at J, with 8 bases between the two ends. The CDR3 here is CASTLSNTEAFF. The CDR3 DNA reads as TGTGCCAGCACTCTAAGCAACACTGAAGCTTTCTTT.

This clonotype was observed a few times. The chain employs TRBV28 and TRBJ1-1, with a possible D match to TRBD1 (5 bases). V was clipped by 5 bases and J by 2 bases, with 15 bases between them. CDR1 is MDHEN and CDR2 is SYDVKM in the germline V gene. The length of the CDR3 is 15 residues. DNA of the CDR3: TGTGCCAGCAGTCAGCCCTGGGGGGGAAACACTGAAGCTTTCTTT. Translation gives CASSQPWGGNTEAFF.

This clonotype has a handful of counts. The gene calls are TRBV6-1 and TRBJ2-3; perhaps TRBD1 as D (6 bases). CDR3 length: 13 amino acids. In germline, CDR1 is MNHNS, CDR2 SASEGT. Between the trimmed V and J ends, which lost 5 bases and 3 bases, there was a span of 9 bases. The CDR3 nucleotides are TGTGCCAGCAGTCCCAGGGGTACAGATACGCAGTATTTT. Its protein is CASSPRGTDTQYF.

This clonotype was detected a few times. The chain joins TRBV6-1 to TRBJ1-5; possible D gene TRBD1, 5 bases. CDR3 size: 15 residues. V was clipped by 6 bases and J by 3 bases, with 15 bases between them. Germline V gene sequence: CDR1 MNHNS, CDR2 SASEGT. CDR3 residues: CASRPPRGVNQPQHF. The CDR3 nucleotides read TGTGCCAGCAGACCCCCCCGAGGGGTCAATCAGCCCCAGCATTTT.

The genes are TRBV6-1 and TRBJ1-2, with D perhaps TRBD1 (5 bases). There are 14 residues in the CDR3. Trimming shortened V by 4 bases and J by 0 bases, and 9 bases separated the two germline ends. CDR1 MNHNS and CDR2 SASEGT come from the germline V gene. DNA for the CDR3: TGTGCCAGCAGTGGACGGGGCGCTAACTATGGCTACACCTTC. Protein sequence: CASSGRGANYGYTF.

This clonotype occurred a few times. The rearrangement uses TRBV28 and TRBJ1-2, with 8 bases fitting TRBD1. Germline CDR1 and CDR2: MDHEN and SYDVKM. Germline trimming cut 3 bases from V and 3 bases from J; bases unmatched to any gene: 0. The CDR3 extends over 13 amino acids. This chain's CDR3 is CASSLDRDYGYTF. The CDR3 region has the DNA TGTGCCAGCAGTTTGGACAGGGACTATGGCTACACCTTC.

This clonotype was counted a few times. CDR3: CASSASYNEQFF. The CDR3 nucleotides read TGTGCCAGTAGTGCCTCCTACAATGAGCAGTTCTTC. The V call is TRBV19, the J call TRBJ2-1, with D uncertain. Germline lookup yields CDR1 LNHDA and CDR2 SQIVND (reference sequence). The ends were cut back, 5 bases at V and 0 bases at J, with 2 bases in the middle. This CDR3 region has 12 residues.

The gene calls are TRBV5-4 and TRBJ2-4; 8 bases are shared with TRBD2. This CDR3 is 14 amino acids long. The V and J ends lost 4 bases and 5 bases, in that order; junction bases with no gene match: 5. Germline CDR1 SGHNT, CDR2 YYREEE (reference sequence). CDR3 protein: CASSRGGSENIQYF. CDR3 DNA sequence: TGTGCCAGCAGCCGGGGGGGATCCGAAAACATTCAGTACTTC. Variable domain in full (rest from reference TRBV5-4 and TRBJ2-4): ETGVTQSPTHLIKTRGQQVTLRCSSQSGHNTVSWYQQALGQGPQFIFQYYREEENGRGNFPPRFSGLQFPNYSSELNVNALELDDSALYLCASSRGGSENIQYFGAGTRLSVL.

This rearrangement joins TRBV6-1 to TRBJ2-2; the D is unclear. V shed 2 bases and J shed 7 bases, with 11 bases lying between them. This CDR3 is 14 amino acids long. Germline CDR1 and CDR2: MNHNS and SASEGT. For the CDR3, the DNA is TGTGCCAGCAGTGAACTAAAATACAACGGGGAGCTGTTTTTT. The encoded protein is CASSELKYNGELFF.

This clonotype was observed a handful of times. J is TRBJ1-5 and V is TRBV5-4; D ambiguous. CDR1 and CDR2 from the germline V gene are SGHNT and YYREEE (reference sequence). V was trimmed by 3 bases and J by 4 bases, leaving 5 bases between them. This CDR3 spans 12 amino acids. The CDR3 DNA sequence: TGTGCCAGCAGCTCTCCTAATCAGCCCCAGCATTTT. It is translated as CASSSPNQPQHF.

J is TRBJ1-1 and V is TRBV14; D unclear. The germline V gene has CDR1 SGHDN and CDR2 FVKESK. V was pared by 0 bases and J by 4 bases, with 6 bases between. This CDR3 has 13 residues. DNA for the CDR3: TGTGCCAGCAGCCAAGATTTAACCACTGAAGCTTTCTTT. This gives the protein CASSQDLTTEAFF. Combining the CDR3 with reference TRBV14 and TRBJ1-1 gives the whole variable domain EAGVTQFPSHSVIEKGQTVTLRCDPISGHDNLYWYRRVMGKEIKFLLHFVKESKQDESGMPNNRFLAERTGGTYSTLKVQPAELEDSGVYFCASSQDLTTEAFFGQGTRLTVV.

The chain employs TRBV2 and TRBJ2-5; D tentatively reads TRBD1 or TRBD2 (6 bases each). The V end was cut by 7 bases, the J end by 5 bases, with 17 bases between. The germline V gene encodes CDR1 SNHLY and CDR2 FYNNEI. The CDR3 loop spans 14 amino acids. CDR3 sequence: CASKLWGAMETQYF. DNA for the CDR3: TGTGCCAGCAAGTTGTGGGGGGCCATGGAGACCCAGTACTTC.

The gene calls are TRBV7-9 and TRBJ2-7; D uncertain. The length of the CDR3 is 15 residues. V lost 6 bases to trimming and J lost 3 bases, with 18 bases between them. Germline V CDR1 and CDR2: SEHNR, FQNEAQ (reference sequence). The CDR3 bases are TGTGCCAGCAGTCCTGACAAGGGTCAATTCTACGAGCAGTACTTC. Translating it yields CASSPDKGQFYEQYF. The whole variable domain, remainder taken from reference TRBV7-9 and TRBJ2-7, is DTGVSQNPRHKITKRGQNVTFRCDPISEHNRLYWYRQTLGQGPEFLTYFQNEAQLEKSRLLSDRFSAERPKGSFSTLEIQRTEQGDSAMYLCASSPDKGQFYEQYFGPGTRLTVT.

The chain employs TRBV6-1 and TRBJ2-7, with D perhaps matching TRBD2 (5 bases). Germline-derived CDR1 and CDR2 are MNHNS and SASEGT. V was shortened by 11 bases and J by 5 bases, with 19 bases between the two germline ends. This CDR3 has 13 amino acids. CDR3 protein: CASGSMGQDEQYF. CDR3 bases: TGTGCCTCGGGGTCGATGGGCCAGGACGAGCAGTACTTC.

By its share, this clonotype is medium-sized (0.01 to 0.1%). The chain uses TRBV20-1 and TRBJ1-2; 9 bases fit TRBD1. This CDR3 spans 16 amino acids. Germline V gives CDR1 DFQATT, CDR2 SNEGSKA (reference sequence). V dropped 1 base and J dropped 2; count of bases not matched to a gene: 8. The CDR3 DNA is TGCAGTGCTAGAGCCTTGACCGGGACAGGGAACTATGGCTACACCTTC. This codes for CSARALTGTGNYGYTF.

CDR3 sequence reads: CATSRVRETQYF. In DNA, the CDR3 is TGTGCCACCAGCAGAGTTAGAGAGACCCAGTACTTC. This chain connects TRBV15 to TRBJ2-5, with no clear D. Per germline, CDR1 LNHNV and CDR2 YYDKDF (reference sequence). V shed 1 base and J shed 4 bases, with 4 bases lying between them. This CDR3 is built from 12 residues.

For this clonotype: An end of the junction does not agree with germline; a read error may underlie this. This chain links TRBV6-2 or TRBV6-3 with TRBJ1-1; perhaps TRBD1 as D (5 bases). The length of the CDR3 is 12 residues. Germline V gives CDR1 MNHEY, CDR2 SVGEGT. Here the CDR3 DNA reads TGTGCCAGCAGTTACGTCCGGGAGCCGGGGGTTTTT. It translates to CASSYVREPGVF.

This chain uses TRBV2 with TRBJ2-4; D is possibly TRBD1 (6 bases). The CDR3 is 11 residues long. Per germline, CDR1 SNHLY and CDR2 FYNNEI. Trimming removed 6 bases from V and 8 bases from J, with 8 bases in between. The chain's CDR3 is CASRQGYIQYF. The CDR3 nucleotides are TGTGCCAGCAGACAGGGTTACATTCAGTACTTC.

V is TRBV19 and J is TRBJ1-2; D unclear. V lost 3 bases to trimming and J lost 8 bases, with 10 bases between them. The CDR3 has 12 amino acids. Looked up from germline, CDR1 is LNHDA and CDR2 is SQIVND (reference sequence). CDR3: CASSMSLSGYTF. In DNA form, the CDR3 reads TGTGCCAGTAGTATGTCGTTATCCGGCTACACCTTC.